Below are 15 T cell receptor beta chains sequenced from a single sample in a study of blood T cell repertoires in COVID-19. TCRdb's table, derived via immunoSEQ multiplex PCR, lists solely in-frame clones and lacks some. The table lists around 300,000 clones, about 83% of them singletons. The sequenced material came from peripheral blood. These receptors were collected from a man younger than 40 with active or convalescent COVID-19.

The rearrangement uses TRBV3-1 (or the pseudogene TRBV3-2) and TRBJ1-2, with D uncertain. V gave up 0 bases and J gave up 4 bases, with 12 bases separating them. CDR1 LGHDT and CDR2 YNNKEL come from the germline V gene (reference sequence). The CDR3 has 15 residues. The DNA for the CDR3 is TGTGCCAGCAGCCAAGATACAGTTCCAACCTATGGCTACACCTTC. Protein: CASSQDTVPTYGYTF.

The V and J genes are TRBV7-3 and TRBJ1-1, with 8 positions matching TRBD1. Germline V CDR1 and CDR2: SGHTA, FQGTGA. Losses at the gene ends were 5 bases for V and 4 bases for J; bases not matched to a gene: 9. The CDR3 extends over 15 amino acids. CDR3 sequence: CASSASGGGITEAFF. Written as DNA, the CDR3 is TGTGCCAGCAGCGCCTCAGGGGGCGGCATCACTGAAGCTTTCTTT.

The table lists this clone with many counts. The chain is built from TRBV28 and TRBJ1-2, with D perhaps matching TRBD1 (6 bases). V was shortened by 5 bases and J by 12 bases, with 16 bases between the two germline ends. This CDR3 contains 12 residues. Germline V CDR1 and CDR2: MDHEN, SYDVKM. CDR3 coding DNA: TGTGCCAGCAGTCGAGAGACAGGTCGAAACACCTTC. It translates to CASSRETGRNTF.

The chain recombines TRBV24-1 with TRBJ2-3; the D is unclear. The CDR3 runs to 14 residues. Deletions cut 4 bases from V and 3 bases from J, with 10 bases between. Germline assignment: CDR1 KGHDR and CDR2 SFDVKD. The CDR3 nucleotides are TGTGCCACCAGTGAAGCTCATAGAACAGATACGCAGTATTTT. This gives the protein CATSEAHRTDTQYF.

The V and J genes are TRBV5-4 and TRBJ2-3, with 14 bases fitting TRBD2. CDR3 size: 20 residues. J was trimmed by 0 bases and V by 2 bases; bases with no gene match: 11. Germline-derived CDR1 and CDR2 are SGHNT and YYREEE (reference sequence). The CDR3 region is CASSFPRTSGGPASTDTQYF. CDR3 DNA sequence: TGTGCCAGCAGCTTTCCTCGGACTAGCGGGGGGCCTGCTAGCACAGATACGCAGTATTTT. Full variable domain (outside the CDR3, taken from reference TRBV5-4 and TRBJ2-3): ETGVTQSPTHLIKTRGQQVTLRCSSQSGHNTVSWYQQALGQGPQFIFQYYREEENGRGNFPPRFSGLQFPNYSSELNVNALELDDSALYLCASSFPRTSGGPASTDTQYFGPGTRLTVL.

The genes are TRBV28 and TRBJ2-2, with 14 bases lining up with TRBD2. From germline, CDR1 is MDHEN and CDR2 SYDVKM. Germline trimming cut 2 bases from V and 5 bases from J; bases unmatched to any gene: 7. The CDR3 runs 18 residues. CDR3 residues: CASSLAGTSGSWTGELFF. The CDR3 DNA reads TGTGCCAGCAGTTTAGCCGGGACTAGCGGGAGTTGGACCGGGGAGCTGTTTTTT.

The chain carries TRBV30 and TRBJ1-3; 7 nucleotides align to TRBD1. Losses at the gene ends were 6 bases for V and 4 bases for J; bases not matched to a gene: 6. The CDR3 totals 13 residues. CDR1 GTSNPN and CDR2 SVGIG come from the germline V gene (reference sequence). CDR3 nucleotides: TGTGCCTGCCCGACAGGGTCGGGAAACACCATATATTTT. As protein: CACPTGSGNTIYF.

The rearrangement uses TRBV12-5 and TRBJ1-6, with unresolved D. The germline V and J ends were trimmed by 1 base and 9 bases, with 7 bases remaining between them. Germline V gene data show CDR1 as LGHNT and CDR2 as FRNRAP. The CDR3 has 13 residues. Here the CDR3 reads CASGLEEGSPLHF. CDR3 nucleotides: TGTGCTAGTGGTTTGGAAGAGGGTTCACCCCTCCACTTT.

This CDR3 is CASSFQGTSTYEQYF. The CDR3 DNA sequence: TGTGCCAGCAGTTTCCAGGGGACATCCACCTACGAGCAGTACTTC. The chain uses TRBV27 and TRBJ2-7; tentatively, D is TRBD1 (6 bases). Trimming left V 3 bases short and J 2 bases short, with 14 bases between. Germline V gene sequence: CDR1 MNHEY, CDR2 SMNVEV (reference sequence). The CDR3 runs to 15 residues.

This chain joins TRBV10-3 and TRBJ1-2; TRBD1 matches at 7 bases. The CDR3 is 16 amino acids. CDR1 and CDR2 from the germline V gene are ENHRY and SYGVKD. The V gene end was trimmed by 0 bases and the J gene end by 1 base; junction bases not matched to a gene: 5. The CDR3 reads CAISESPTGINYGYTF. Written as DNA, the CDR3 is TGTGCCATCAGTGAGTCTCCGACAGGGATTAACTATGGCTACACCTTC.

This clone was seen a few times. The chain employs TRBV27 and TRBJ2-1, with 7 bases matching TRBD2. CDR1 MNHEY and CDR2 SMNVEV come from the germline V gene (reference sequence). With 8 bases clipped from V and 7 bases from J, the junction kept 5 bases outside the gene matches. The CDR3 sequence is 12 residues long. CDR3 bases: TGTGCCAGCTGGACTAGGAGGAATGAGCAGTTCTTC. Translation gives CASWTRRNEQFF.

The chain recombines TRBV7-3 with TRBJ2-3; 9 bases line up with TRBD2. The V gene end was trimmed by 0 bases and the J gene end by 2 bases; junction bases not matched to a gene: 6. The V gene's germline CDR1 is SGHTA and CDR2 FQGTGA. CDR3 length: 17 amino acids. CDR3 loop: CASSLTGRGRDTDTQYF. In DNA form, the CDR3 reads TGTGCCAGCAGCTTAACCGGGCGCGGGAGGGACACAGATACGCAGTATTTT.

The rearrangement joins TRBV9 to TRBJ1-2; D is possibly TRBD1 (5 bases). This CDR3 is 14 amino acids long. Per germline, CDR1 SGDLS and CDR2 YYNGEE. The V end lost 6 bases, the J end lost 1 base, and 13 bases lay between the germline ends. The CDR3 protein is CASKGGHLNYGYTF. CDR3 DNA: TGTGCCAGCAAGGGAGGACACCTTAACTATGGCTACACCTTC. Using reference TRBV9 and TRBJ1-2 for the parts outside the CDR3, the full variable domain is DSGVTQTPKHLITATGQRVTLRCSPRSGDLSVYWYQQSLDQGLQFLIQYYNGEERAKGNILERFSAQQFPDLHSELNLSSLELGDSALYFCASKGGHLNYGYTFGSGTRLTVV.

The gene calls are TRBV6-2 or TRBV6-3 and TRBJ2-7, with unresolved D. This CDR3 is built from 11 residues. Deletions cut 4 bases from V and 2 bases from J, with 3 bases between. Per the germline V gene, CDR1 is MNHEY and CDR2 is SVGEGT. Here the CDR3 DNA reads TGTGCCAGCAGTTCTGCCTACGAGCAGTACTTC. The encoded protein is CASSSAYEQYF.

This clone is a singleton in its sample. This chain links TRBV18 with TRBJ1-5, with TRBD1 identical over 10 bases. V gave up 3 bases and J gave up 1 base; unmatched junction bases: 9. CDR3 length: 18 amino acids. From germline, CDR1 is KGHSH and CDR2 LQKENI. The CDR3 loop is CASSPRGQGYWSNQPQHF. CDR3 in DNA: TGTGCCAGCTCACCCAGGGGACAGGGGTATTGGAGCAATCAGCCCCAGCATTTT.